Presented here are 24 T cell receptor beta chains from one specimen sequenced in a study of blood T cell repertoires in COVID-19 (dated by TCRdb to 2019 to 2021). The library was produced with the immunoSEQ multiplex PCR assay. TCRdb took this table from immuneACCESS and kept in-frame rearrangements with V and J called. Such tables lack part of the clones; where checked against another copy, unresolved V genes explain under half of the gap, and the rest is unexplained. The sample table records around 110,000 clones; 70% to 90% of these occur just once. 2% to 2.5% of the sample is taken by the ten largest. The specimen sequenced was peripheral blood. The source of these receptors is a man aged 25 to 45 with acute or convalescent COVID-19.

This chain uses TRBV7-2 with TRBJ2-3, with D hard to call. Deletions cut 0 bases from V and 5 bases from J, with 9 bases between. Germline values: CDR1 SGHTA, CDR2 FQGNSA. The CDR3 runs to 14 residues. Here the CDR3 reads CASSLAVHIDTQYF. The CDR3 DNA reads TGTGCCAGCAGCTTAGCAGTACATATAGATACGCAGTATTTT. Combining the CDR3 with reference TRBV7-2 and TRBJ2-3 gives the whole variable domain GAGVSQSPSNKVTEKGKDVELRCDPISGHTALYWYRQSLGQGLEFLIYFQGNSAPDKSGLPSDRFSAERTGGSVSTLTIQRTQQEDSAVYLCASSLAVHIDTQYFGPGTRLTVL.

The count of this clone is one. The rearrangement joins TRBV6-1 to TRBJ2-1, with 12 bases fitting TRBD2. Trimming cost V 4 bases and J 2 bases; bases outside gene matches: 12. This CDR3 spans 19 amino acids. The germline CDR1 and CDR2 sequences are MNHNS and SASEGT. The CDR3 loop is CASSAATSGGRVPYNEQFF. The CDR3 DNA reads TGTGCCAGCAGTGCGGCGACTAGCGGGGGCCGGGTCCCCTACAATGAGCAGTTCTTC.

The chain employs TRBV24-1 and TRBJ2-2; tentative D call: TRBD1 (6 bases). This CDR3 has 16 amino acids. The V end was cut by 2 bases, the J end by 2 bases, with 11 bases between. Germline assignment: CDR1 KGHDR and CDR2 SFDVKD. The CDR3 protein is CATSDSGTPNTGELFF. CDR3 DNA sequence: TGTGCCACCAGTGATTCCGGGACACCAAACACCGGGGAGCTGTTTTTT.

The chain combines TRBV2 with TRBJ2-1, with TRBD2 matching over 12 bases. CDR3 length equals 17 residues. CDR1 and CDR2 from the germline V gene are SNHLY and FYNNEI. V shed 9 bases, J shed 0 bases, and the junction held 9 bases outside the gene matches. CDR3 coding DNA: TGTGCCAGTCCGGCTAGCGGGAGGGCGAGCTCCTACAATGAGCAGTTCTTC. This codes for CASPASGRASSYNEQFF. Based on the CDR3 plus reference TRBV2 and TRBJ2-1, the full variable domain is EPEVTQTPSHQVTQMGQEVILRCVPISNHLYFYWYRQILGQKVEFLVSFYNNEISEKSEIFDDQFSVERPDGSNFTLKIRSTKLEDSAMYFCASPASGRASSYNEQFFGPGTRLTVL.

The rearrangement uses TRBV2 and TRBJ2-2, with D possibly being TRBD1 (5 bases). The germline V gene encodes CDR1 SNHLY and CDR2 FYNNEI. This CDR3 is 15 amino acids long. Trimming took 6 bases from V and 4 from J, leaving 15 bases between them. CDR3 in amino acids: CASRNTQGGTGELFF. The CDR3, as DNA: TGTGCCAGCAGGAATACCCAGGGTGGCACCGGGGAGCTGTTTTTT.

The chain combines TRBV7-3 with TRBJ2-6, with a possible D match to TRBD1 (5 bases). V was clipped by 3 bases and J by 1 base, with 7 bases between them. This CDR3 has 15 amino acids. Looked up from germline, CDR1 is SGHTA and CDR2 is FQGTGA. The CDR3 is CASSFGASGANVLTF. CDR3 in DNA: TGTGCCAGCAGCTTTGGGGCGTCTGGGGCCAACGTCCTGACTTTC.

The chain carries TRBV4-1 and TRBJ1-2, with TRBD1 identical over 7 bases. Germline loops: CDR1 MGHRA, CDR2 YSYEKL. V lost 1 base to trimming and J lost 0 bases; unmatched junction nucleotides: 5. This CDR3 is 16 amino acids long. The CDR3 nucleotides are TGCGCCAGCAGCCAAGCTCCGGGACAGACTAACTATGGCTACACCTTC. It translates to CASSQAPGQTNYGYTF.

This clone came up a few times. The V and J genes are TRBV7-2 and TRBJ1-2; 9 bases align to TRBD1. V trimming: 0 bases; J trimming: 5 bases; junction bases outside the gene matches: 1. The CDR3 consists of 14 residues. CDR1 and CDR2 (germline): SGHTA, FQGNSA. CDR3 sequence (DNA): TGTGCCAGCAGCTTAGCGGGGACAGGGTATGGCTACACCTTC. It is translated as CASSLAGTGYGYTF.

V is TRBV11-3 and J is TRBJ2-2; D is perhaps TRBD1 (6 bases). The germline V gene has CDR1 SGHNT and CDR2 YENEEA. V was trimmed by 8 bases and J by 7 bases, leaving 11 bases between them. CDR3 length: 12 amino acids. This CDR3 reads CASQGRVGELFF. The CDR3 bases are TGTGCCAGCCAGGGGCGGGTCGGGGAGCTGTTTTTT.

The chain employs TRBV10-1 and TRBJ2-3; TRBD1 agrees at 7 bases. Losses at the gene ends were 8 bases for V and 9 bases for J; bases not matched to a gene: 5. The CDR3 covers 11 residues. In germline, CDR1 is WNHNN, CDR2 SYGVQD (reference sequence). The CDR3 spells CASGDSRTQYF. The CDR3, as DNA: TGCGCCAGCGGGGACAGCCGCACGCAGTATTTT.

V usage is TRBV18 and J usage is TRBJ1-2; 7 bases agree with TRBD1. Looked up from germline, CDR1 is KGHSH and CDR2 is LQKENI. The CDR3 runs to 14 residues. Germline trimming cut 2 bases from V and 4 bases from J; bases unmatched to any gene: 4. The DNA of the CDR3 is TGTGCCAGCTCACCAGGACAGGATCCCTATGGCTACACCTTC. Encoded protein: CASSPGQDPYGYTF.

V is TRBV10-2 and J is TRBJ2-5; perhaps TRBD1 as D (6 bases). This CDR3 contains 15 residues. The V end was cut by 2 bases, the J end by 5 bases, with 15 bases between. Germline V gene lookup returns CDR1 WSHSY and CDR2 SAAADI. Here the CDR3 DNA reads TGCGCCAGCAGTGAGGGGGACAATCAGTGGGAGACCCAGTACTTC. This sequence encodes CASSEGDNQWETQYF.

This chain links TRBV10-1 with TRBJ1-2; D remains ambiguous. The V gene's germline CDR1 is WNHNN and CDR2 SYGVQD (reference sequence). With 6 bases removed from V and 0 bases from J, the gap between germline ends came to 17 bases. The CDR3 consists of 16 residues. The chain's CDR3 is CASSFPQVLSNYGYTF. CDR3 nucleotide sequence: TGCGCCAGCAGCTTTCCCCAGGTTTTGTCTAACTATGGCTACACCTTC.

The chain couples TRBV7-3 to TRBJ2-3; possibly TRBD2 for D (6 bases). In germline, CDR1 is SGHTA, CDR2 FQGTGA. Trimming removed 5 bases from V and 4 bases from J, with 19 bases in between. This CDR3 region has 16 residues. The CDR3 protein is CASSPLAPTSADTQYF. The CDR3 DNA follows: TGTGCCAGCAGCCCCCTAGCGCCCACCTCCGCAGATACGCAGTATTTT.

The genes are TRBV30 and TRBJ2-7, with 10 bases identical to TRBD1. The CDR3 covers 16 residues. CDR1 GTSNPN and CDR2 SVGIG come from the germline V gene (reference sequence). The J segment lost 2 bases and the V segment lost 1 base, leaving 8 bases of the junction unmatched. The CDR3 region has the DNA TGTGCCTGGAGTGACCCGGGACAGGGGCCCACCTACGAGCAGTACGTC. Protein: CAWSDPGQGPTYEQYV.

V usage is TRBV15 and J usage is TRBJ1-2; a weak D match, TRBD1 (5 bases). Germline V gives CDR1 LNHNV, CDR2 YYDKDF (reference sequence). The CDR3 loop spans 13 amino acids. Trimming removed 5 bases at V and 6 bases at J, with 13 bases between. The chain's CDR3 is CATSWQGSDGYTF. The DNA of the CDR3 is TGTGCCACCAGCTGGCAGGGTTCCGATGGCTACACCTTC.

This clone occurred a few times. The CDR3 loop reads CASSGKGGDYGYTF. The DNA for the CDR3 is TGTGCCAGCAGCGGAAAGGGAGGGGACTATGGCTACACCTTC. The chain carries TRBV3-1 (or the pseudogene TRBV3-2) and TRBJ1-2; D is possibly TRBD1 (5 bases). CDR1 is LGHDT and CDR2 is YNNKEL in the germline V gene (reference sequence). The CDR3 consists of 14 residues. Trimming took off 5 bases at V and 3 bases at J, with 13 bases between the two ends.

The chain combines TRBV10-3 with TRBJ2-2, with no clear D. The V gene's germline CDR1 is ENHRY and CDR2 SYGVKD. Trimming removed 8 bases from V and 0 bases from J, with 7 bases in between. The CDR3 totals 13 residues. The CDR3 DNA follows: TGTGCCATCGGCAAAGCGAACACCGGGGAGCTGTTTTTT. This gives the protein CAIGKANTGELFF.

The V gene is TRBV9, the J gene TRBJ2-5, with D maybe TRBD2 (5 bases). Germline CDR1 and CDR2: SGDLS and YYNGEE. The CDR3 extends over 14 amino acids. V shed 0 bases and J shed 7 bases, with 13 bases lying between them. The CDR3 is CASSVGGLLGTQYF. As DNA, the CDR3 is TGTGCCAGCAGCGTAGGAGGGCTCCTGGGGACCCAGTACTTC.

This clone was seen a few times. V and J are TRBV12-3 or TRBV12-4 and TRBJ2-1; D gene unclear. Trimming removed 6 bases at V and 0 bases at J, with 3 bases between. This CDR3 is 12 amino acids long. CDR3 sequence reads: CASRYSYNEQFF. CDR3 coding DNA: TGTGCCAGCAGATACTCCTACAATGAGCAGTTCTTC.

In this sample, this clone turned up a few times. This chain joins TRBV12-5 and TRBJ1-2, with 9 bases that match TRBD1. Germline CDR1 is LGHNT and CDR2 is FRNRAP. This CDR3 spans 14 amino acids. J gave up 2 bases and V 6 bases, and 4 bases lay outside the gene matches. The CDR3 spells CASGRTGANYGYTF. The CDR3, as DNA: TGTGCTAGTGGACGGACAGGGGCGAACTATGGCTACACCTTC.

This clone was detected once. CDR3 loop: CASSRAGTGANQPQHF. In DNA, the CDR3 is TGTGCCAGTAGTAGAGCCGGGACAGGCGCGAATCAGCCCCAGCATTTT. The chain joins TRBV19 to TRBJ1-5, with TRBD1 identical over 8 bases. J gave up 4 bases and V 4 bases, and 9 bases lay outside the gene matches. The CDR3 extends over 16 amino acids. Germline V gene lookup returns CDR1 LNHDA and CDR2 SQIVND (reference sequence).

This chain links TRBV5-5 with TRBJ2-5, with 9 positions matching TRBD2. Germline loops: CDR1 SGHKS, CDR2 YYEKEE (reference sequence). Trimming took 4 bases from V and 5 from J; bases not matched to a gene: 12. The CDR3 length is 16 residues. The chain's CDR3 is CASSPGLAGVRETQYF. In DNA, the CDR3 is TGTGCCAGCAGCCCCGGGTTAGCGGGAGTTAGGGAGACCCAGTACTTC.

The rearrangement links TRBV12-3 or TRBV12-4 to TRBJ2-7, with TRBD1 as a possible D gene (5 bases). V was trimmed by 6 bases and J by 4 bases, leaving 7 bases between them. The CDR3 runs 11 residues. As DNA, the CDR3 is TGTGCCAGCAGGACAGAGTACGAGCAGTACTTC. It encodes CASRTEYEQYF.